These 32 T cell receptor beta chains were all obtained from the same sample, sequenced in a study of long-term antiretroviral therapy in people with HIV. Assay version v3.0 of immunoSEQ was used, and it was run at survey level. Sequencing was performed with immunoSEQ multiplex PCR; in TCRdb, only in-frame clones are kept and a portion is missing. This table holds about 24,000 clones, approximately 79% found once. The material was unsorted PBMCs, obtained 1.2 years after starting antiretroviral therapy. These receptors were obtained from a woman aged 35 to 49 with HIV.

This clone was seen only once. The J gene is TRBJ2-3, the V gene TRBV6-5; possible D gene TRBD2, 6 bases. The V and J ends lost 2 bases and 9 bases respectively, with 12 bases between them. Germline lookup yields CDR1 MNHEY and CDR2 SVGAGI. The CDR3 runs 13 residues. The CDR3 region is CASSYPPGRTQYF. DNA for the CDR3: TGTGCCAGCAGTTACCCTCCAGGGAGGACGCAGTATTTT.

The chain links TRBV14 to TRBJ2-1; 8 nucleotides agree with TRBD1. Trimming at V came to 2 bases and at J to 9 bases, leaving 6 bases not matched to a gene. Germline-derived CDR1 and CDR2 are SGHDN and FVKESK. The CDR3 sequence is 14 residues long. In DNA form, the CDR3 reads TGTGCCAGCAGCCAATGGACAGGGTCGGGTGAGCAGTTCTTC. Translation: CASSQWTGSGEQFF.

The V and J genes are TRBV27 and TRBJ2-1, with TRBD1 matching over 8 bases. The CDR3 length is 12 residues. Germline V gene sequence: CDR1 MNHEY, CDR2 SMNVEV (reference sequence). V trimming: 1 base; J trimming: 12 bases; junction bases outside the gene matches: 2. CDR3 sequence (DNA): TGTGCCAGCAGTTTATTGGGACAGGCGCAGTTCTTC. Translating it yields CASSLLGQAQFF.

This chain connects TRBV6-5 to TRBJ2-7; 8 bases are a match to TRBD2. V shed 6 bases and J 2 bases; nucleotides not matched to a gene: 3. Looked up from germline, CDR1 is MNHEY and CDR2 is SVGAGI. This CDR3 has 13 residues. CDR3 amino acids: CASSRGLAYEQYF. The CDR3 nucleotides read TGTGCCAGCAGCCGGGGACTAGCCTACGAGCAGTACTTC.

The chain recombines TRBV6-5 with TRBJ2-5; D is perhaps TRBD1 (5 bases). The germline V and J ends were trimmed by 6 bases and 1 base, with 9 bases remaining between them. CDR1 is MNHEY and CDR2 is SVGAGI in the germline V gene. The CDR3 is made up of 13 amino acids. The CDR3 is CASRAQVQETQYF. CDR3 nucleotides: TGTGCCAGCAGGGCACAGGTCCAAGAGACCCAGTACTTC.

V usage is TRBV7-9 and J usage is TRBJ2-1; 7 bases match TRBD1. Germline V gene data show CDR1 as SEHNR and CDR2 as FQNEAQ (reference sequence). V trimming: 3 bases; J trimming: 4 bases; junction bases outside the gene matches: 3. This CDR3 region has 14 residues. The CDR3 here is CASSFRDRYNEQFF. The CDR3, as DNA: TGTGCCAGCAGCTTCCGGGACAGATACAATGAGCAGTTCTTC.

Here the CDR3 reads CASSLGGDTDTQYF. DNA of the CDR3: TGTGCCAGCAGCTTAGGGGGGGACACAGATACGCAGTATTTT. V usage is TRBV7-8 and J usage is TRBJ2-3, with a weak D call TRBD2 (6 bases). This CDR3 comprises 14 residues. CDR1 and CDR2 from the germline V gene are SGHVS and FQNEAQ. Trimming pared 1 base from V and 2 bases from J, leaving 7 bases between.

CDR3 sequence reads: CASSLASERTQYF. The CDR3, as DNA: TGTGCCAGCAGCTTGGCCTCGGAGCGAACGCAGTATTTT. This chain joins TRBV5-4 and TRBJ2-3; D remains ambiguous. The CDR3 spans 13 residues. V lost 0 bases, J lost 9 bases, and 11 bases lay in between. CDR1 SGHNT and CDR2 YYREEE come from the germline V gene (reference sequence).

Turning to this clone: A read error is likely, as this CDR3 ends without the conserved phenylalanine or tryptophan. It is unclear where the CDR3 begins or ends on the DNA, so no DNA is shown, and the CDR3 is as TCRdb lists it. This chain links TRBV6-1 with TRBJ1-1. CDR1 is MNHNS and CDR2 is SASEGT in the germline V gene. The CDR3 is 12 amino acids long, termini counted. The CDR3 sequence is CASSESGVGALI.

This clone turned up a few times. This chain joins TRBV14 and TRBJ2-5, with D hard to call. The CDR3 is made up of 13 amino acids. V lost 4 bases, J lost 0 bases, and 6 bases lay in between. Germline V CDR1 and CDR2: SGHDN, FVKESK. The CDR3 reads CASSRLYQETQYF. The CDR3 bases are TGTGCCAGCAGCCGACTGTACCAAGAGACCCAGTACTTC.

The CDR3 region has the DNA TGTGCCAGCAATTCGGACAGGGATGGACAGCCCCAGCATTTT. Translated, it gives CASNSDRDGQPQHF. This sequence joins TRBV2 and TRBJ1-5; the match to TRBD1 covers 8 bases. J lost 7 bases, V lost 7 bases, and 9 bases had no gene match. The length of the CDR3 is 14 residues. From germline, CDR1 is SNHLY and CDR2 FYNNEI.

Concerning this clone: A read error may account for a junction end that differs from germline. This chain links TRBV15 with TRBJ2-7, with 11 positions matching TRBD2. CDR3 length: 14 amino acids. In germline, CDR1 is LNHNV, CDR2 YYDKDF (reference sequence). CDR3 nucleotide sequence: TGTGCCACCAGCAGAGATCAACTAGCGGGGGTCCAGTGGTTC. Residues: CATSRDQLAGVQWF.

The rearrangement uses TRBV7-9 and TRBJ1-1; no clear D gene. The V end was cut by 6 bases, the J end by 5 bases, with 13 bases between. The germline V gene has CDR1 SEHNR and CDR2 FQNEAQ (reference sequence). This CDR3 region has 13 residues. CDR3 in DNA: TGTGCCAGCAGTCTTTACGAGAGGACTGAAGCTTTCTTT. Translated: CASSLYERTEAFF.

The chain links TRBV30 to TRBJ2-3, with TRBD2 matching over 8 bases. J was trimmed by 2 bases and V by 0 bases; bases with no gene match: 19. The CDR3 runs to 20 residues. Germline CDR1 is GTSNPN and CDR2 is SVGIG (reference sequence). The CDR3 loop is CAWSVKSRGGYSSITDTQYF. The CDR3 DNA reads as TGTGCCTGGAGTGTAAAGTCTCGCGGGGGGTACTCCTCGATCACAGATACGCAGTATTTT.

This chain uses TRBV4-1 with TRBJ1-5; 7 positions agree with TRBD1. CDR1 and CDR2 from the germline V gene are MGHRA and YSYEKL. The CDR3 is 17 residues long. V was clipped by 2 bases and J by 0 bases; unmatched bases: 7. Here the CDR3 reads CASSQLHRQGSNQPQHF. CDR3 nucleotides: TGCGCCAGCAGCCAACTGCACCGACAGGGTAGCAATCAGCCCCAGCATTTT.

V usage is TRBV4-3 and J usage is TRBJ2-5; TRBD2 matches 9 bases. Germline CDR1 and CDR2: LGHNA and YSLEER. CDR3 size: 15 residues. V shed 1 base, J shed 5 bases, and the junction held 5 bases outside the gene matches. DNA for the CDR3: TGCGCCAGCAGCCAAGGCGGGGGGGCGGCGGAGACCCAGTACTTC. Its translation: CASSQGGGAAETQYF.

The V and J genes are TRBV18 and TRBJ2-3, with D possibly being TRBD2 (6 bases). The CDR3 length is 16 residues. The V end was cut by 0 bases, the J end by 3 bases, with 13 bases between. CDR1 and CDR2 from the germline V gene are KGHSH and LQKENI. The CDR3 protein is CASSPPSRGNTDTQYF. CDR3 DNA sequence: TGTGCCAGCTCACCACCGTCCCGGGGGAATACAGATACGCAGTATTTT.

This chain connects TRBV18 to TRBJ2-5; D may be TRBD1 or TRBD2 (5 bases each). CDR1 is KGHSH, CDR2 LQKENI, per germline. The germline V and J ends were trimmed by 3 bases and 4 bases, with 12 bases remaining between them. The CDR3 runs to 14 residues. The CDR3 region is CASSPGTVRETQYF. Here the CDR3 DNA reads TGTGCCAGCTCACCCGGGACGGTTCGAGAGACCCAGTACTTC.

The chain uses TRBV2 and TRBJ2-7, with D hard to call. Germline CDR1 and CDR2: SNHLY and FYNNEI. The CDR3 is made up of 13 amino acids. The germline V and J ends were trimmed by 4 bases and 0 bases, with 7 bases remaining between them. DNA of the CDR3: TGTGCCAGCAGTGGTGGCAGCTCCTACGAGCAGTACTTC. Residues: CASSGGSSYEQYF.

V and J are TRBV5-1 and TRBJ1-2; 7 bases match TRBD1. V lost 2 bases and J lost 1; bases outside the gene matches: 2. Germline assignment: CDR1 SGHRS and CDR2 YFSETQ. This CDR3 spans 14 amino acids. The CDR3 coding sequence is TGCGCCAGCAGCTTTCAGGGGGATAACTATGGCTACACCTTC. It codes for CASSFQGDNYGYTF. The full variable domain, in which reference TRBV5-1 and TRBJ1-2 provide the parts outside the CDR3, is KAGVTQTPRYLIKTRGQQVTLSCSPISGHRSVSWYQQTPGQGLQFLFEYFSETQRNKGNFPGRFSGRQFSNSRSEMNVSTLELGDSALYLCASSFQGDNYGYTFGSGTRLTVV.

This clone was counted once. The chain employs TRBV19 and TRBJ2-2; 8 positions match TRBD2. This CDR3 is 16 amino acids long. The germline V gene has CDR1 LNHDA and CDR2 SQIVND (reference sequence). With V trimmed by 4 bases and J by 5 bases, 9 bases remained unmatched. The CDR3 protein is CASSTQGGGSTGELFF. The CDR3 DNA follows: TGTGCCAGTAGTACGCAGGGCGGGGGGAGTACCGGGGAGCTGTTTTTT.

The CDR3 protein is CASSVSQGAYGYTF. CDR3 DNA sequence: TGTGCCAGCAGCGTATCCCAGGGGGCATATGGCTACACCTTC. The gene calls are TRBV9 and TRBJ1-2; 8 bases align to TRBD1. This CDR3 is built from 14 residues. Trimming cost V 1 base and J 5 bases; bases outside gene matches: 4. Germline CDR1 reads SGDLS; CDR2 reads YYNGEE.

The rearrangement joins TRBV2 to TRBJ2-7, with 8 bases aligning to TRBD2. In germline, CDR1 is SNHLY, CDR2 FYNNEI. Trimming at V came to 4 bases and at J to 0 bases, leaving 5 bases not matched to a gene. CDR3 length: 15 amino acids. CDR3 sequence (DNA): TGTGCCAGCAGTGGCAATAGCGGGGCCTCCTACGAGCAGTACTTC. It yields the protein CASSGNSGASYEQYF.

The chain couples TRBV29-1 to TRBJ2-3; no clear D. This CDR3 spans 14 amino acids. CDR1 and CDR2 (germline): SQVTM, ANQGSEA. V lost 7 bases and J 4 bases, leaving 18 bases between the germline ends. CDR3 sequence (DNA): TGCAGCGGTGCAAGCGTGAAGGGATCAGATACGCAGTATTTT. Encoded protein: CSGASVKGSDTQYF.

The CDR3 spells CASGQGDYGYTF. For the CDR3, the DNA is TGTGCCAGCGGACAGGGGGACTATGGCTACACCTTC. The chain links TRBV2 to TRBJ1-2, with TRBD1 identical over 10 bases. The germline gives CDR1 SNHLY, CDR2 FYNNEI. The CDR3 length is 12 residues. V was clipped by 8 bases and J by 3 bases; unmatched bases: 0.

The V gene is TRBV7-2, the J gene TRBJ1-2, with D tentatively TRBD1 (5 bases). CDR1 is SGHTA, CDR2 FQGNSA, per germline. Trimming took off 6 bases at V and 4 bases at J, with 15 bases between the two ends. The CDR3 sequence is 14 residues long. CDR3 in amino acids: CASRSTAHSYGYTF. The CDR3 DNA follows: TGTGCCAGCAGATCGACAGCTCACTCCTATGGCTACACCTTC.

This chain links TRBV10-3 with TRBJ2-3, with 9 positions matching TRBD2. Germline CDR1 reads ENHRY; CDR2 reads SYGVKD. The CDR3 sequence is 18 residues long. J was trimmed by 1 base and V by 6 bases; bases with no gene match: 14. CDR3 amino acids: CAISPNLREGLGTDTQYF. CDR3 nucleotides: TGTGCCATCAGCCCTAATTTGCGGGAGGGCCTAGGCACAGATACGCAGTATTTT.

J is TRBJ2-1 and V is TRBV30; D remains unclear. V was trimmed by 0 bases and J by 8 bases, leaving 11 bases between them. Germline CDR1 GTSNPN, CDR2 SVGIG (reference sequence). The CDR3 spans 13 residues. CDR3 protein: CAWSVMGIDEQFF. The CDR3 nucleotides are TGTGCCTGGAGTGTAATGGGGATTGATGAGCAGTTCTTC. The full variable domain, in which reference TRBV30 and TRBJ2-1 provide the parts outside the CDR3, is SQTIHQWPATLVQPVGSPLSLECTVEGTSNPNLYWYRQAAGRGLQLLFYSVGIGQISSEVPQNLSASRPQDRQFILSSKKLLLSDSGFYLCAWSVMGIDEQFFGPGTRLTVL.

Note on this clone: Sequence at one end of the junction differs from germline and may be a read error. The CDR3 spells CASSYRVGGGDTIYF. CDR3 nucleotide sequence: TGTGCCAGCAGTTACCGCGTCGGGGGTGGAGACACCATATATTTT. The chain uses TRBV6-6 and TRBJ1-3; tentatively, D is TRBD1 (5 bases). Germline values: CDR1 MNHNY, CDR2 SVGAGI (reference sequence). The CDR3 covers 15 residues.

This chain links TRBV18 with TRBJ2-4; D gene uncertain. This CDR3 contains 11 residues. Trimming took off 4 bases at V and 9 bases at J, with 7 bases between the two ends. Germline CDR1 and CDR2: KGHSH and LQKENI. CDR3 region: CASSRGSIQYF. CDR3 DNA sequence: TGTGCCAGCTCACGGGGTTCCATTCAGTACTTC.

A few counts support this clone. The chain couples TRBV27 to TRBJ1-5; a weak D match, TRBD1 (5 bases). This CDR3 has 14 amino acids. V lost 7 bases and J lost 1, with 11 bases in between. The germline V gene has CDR1 MNHEY and CDR2 SMNVEV (reference sequence). CDR3 bases: TGTGCCAGCACCCAGGGAGGCAGCAATCAGCCCCAGCATTTT. It yields the protein CASTQGGSNQPQHF.

The CDR3: CASSQPTDFYEQYF. Written as DNA, the CDR3 is TGCGCCAGCAGCCAGCCGACAGATTTCTACGAGCAGTACTTC. The V and J genes are TRBV4-3 and TRBJ2-7; the D gene is possibly TRBD1 (5 bases). CDR1 is LGHNA, CDR2 YSLEER, per germline. This CDR3 contains 14 residues. V lost 3 bases to trimming and J lost 3 bases, with 12 bases between them.